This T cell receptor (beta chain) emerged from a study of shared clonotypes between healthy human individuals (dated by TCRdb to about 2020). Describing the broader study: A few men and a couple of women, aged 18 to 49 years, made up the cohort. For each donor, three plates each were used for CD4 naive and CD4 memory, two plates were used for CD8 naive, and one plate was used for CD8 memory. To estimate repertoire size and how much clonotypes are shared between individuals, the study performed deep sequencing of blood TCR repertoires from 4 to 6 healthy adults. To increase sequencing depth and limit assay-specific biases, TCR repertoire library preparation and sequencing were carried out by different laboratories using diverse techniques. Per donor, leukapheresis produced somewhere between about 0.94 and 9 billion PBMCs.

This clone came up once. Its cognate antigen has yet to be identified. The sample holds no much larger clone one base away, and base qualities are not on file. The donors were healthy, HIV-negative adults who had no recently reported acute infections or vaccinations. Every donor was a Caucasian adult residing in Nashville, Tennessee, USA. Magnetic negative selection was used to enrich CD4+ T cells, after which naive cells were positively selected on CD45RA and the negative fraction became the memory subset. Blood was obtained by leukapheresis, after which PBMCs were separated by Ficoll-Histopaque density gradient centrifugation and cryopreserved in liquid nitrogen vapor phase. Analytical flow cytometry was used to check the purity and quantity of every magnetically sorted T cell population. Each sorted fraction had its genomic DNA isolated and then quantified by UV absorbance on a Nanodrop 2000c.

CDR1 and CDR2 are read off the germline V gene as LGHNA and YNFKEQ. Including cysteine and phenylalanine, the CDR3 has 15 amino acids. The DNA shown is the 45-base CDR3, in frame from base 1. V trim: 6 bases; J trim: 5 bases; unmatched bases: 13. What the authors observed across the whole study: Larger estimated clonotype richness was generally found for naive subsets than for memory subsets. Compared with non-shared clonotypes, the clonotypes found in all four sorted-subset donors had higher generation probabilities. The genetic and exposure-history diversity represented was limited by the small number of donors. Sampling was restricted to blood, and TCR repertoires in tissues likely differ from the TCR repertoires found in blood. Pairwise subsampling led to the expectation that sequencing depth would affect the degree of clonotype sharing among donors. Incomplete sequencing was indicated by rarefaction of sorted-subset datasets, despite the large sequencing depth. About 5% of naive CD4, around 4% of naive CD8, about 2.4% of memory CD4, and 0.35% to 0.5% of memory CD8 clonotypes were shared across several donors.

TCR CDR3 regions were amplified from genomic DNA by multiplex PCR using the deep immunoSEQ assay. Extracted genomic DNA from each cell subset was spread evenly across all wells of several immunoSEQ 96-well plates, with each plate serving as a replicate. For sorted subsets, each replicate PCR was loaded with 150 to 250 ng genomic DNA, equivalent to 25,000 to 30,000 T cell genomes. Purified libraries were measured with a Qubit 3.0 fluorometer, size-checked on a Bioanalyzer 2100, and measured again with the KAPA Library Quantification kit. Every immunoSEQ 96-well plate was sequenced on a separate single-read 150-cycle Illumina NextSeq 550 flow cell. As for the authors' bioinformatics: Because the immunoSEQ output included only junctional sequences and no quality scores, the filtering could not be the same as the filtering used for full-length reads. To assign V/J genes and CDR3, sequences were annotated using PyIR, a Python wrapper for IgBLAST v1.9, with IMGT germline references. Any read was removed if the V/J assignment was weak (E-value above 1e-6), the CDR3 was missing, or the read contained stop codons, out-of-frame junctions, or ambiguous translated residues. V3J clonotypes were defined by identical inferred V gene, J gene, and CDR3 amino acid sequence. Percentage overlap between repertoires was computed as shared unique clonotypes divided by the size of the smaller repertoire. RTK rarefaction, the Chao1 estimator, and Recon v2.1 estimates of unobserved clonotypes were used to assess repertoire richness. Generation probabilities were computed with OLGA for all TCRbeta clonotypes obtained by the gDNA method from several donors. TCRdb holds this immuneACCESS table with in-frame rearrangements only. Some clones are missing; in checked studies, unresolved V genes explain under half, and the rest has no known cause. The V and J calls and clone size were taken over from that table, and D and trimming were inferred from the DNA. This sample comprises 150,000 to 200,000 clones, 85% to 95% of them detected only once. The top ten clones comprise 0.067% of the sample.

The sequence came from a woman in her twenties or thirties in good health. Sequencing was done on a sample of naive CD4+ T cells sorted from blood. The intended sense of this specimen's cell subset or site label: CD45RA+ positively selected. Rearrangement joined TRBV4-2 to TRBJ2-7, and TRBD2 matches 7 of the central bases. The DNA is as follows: TGTGCCAGCAGACCCAGACTAGCAGGTAAAAACGAGCAGTACTTC. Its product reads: CASRPRLAGKNEQYF.